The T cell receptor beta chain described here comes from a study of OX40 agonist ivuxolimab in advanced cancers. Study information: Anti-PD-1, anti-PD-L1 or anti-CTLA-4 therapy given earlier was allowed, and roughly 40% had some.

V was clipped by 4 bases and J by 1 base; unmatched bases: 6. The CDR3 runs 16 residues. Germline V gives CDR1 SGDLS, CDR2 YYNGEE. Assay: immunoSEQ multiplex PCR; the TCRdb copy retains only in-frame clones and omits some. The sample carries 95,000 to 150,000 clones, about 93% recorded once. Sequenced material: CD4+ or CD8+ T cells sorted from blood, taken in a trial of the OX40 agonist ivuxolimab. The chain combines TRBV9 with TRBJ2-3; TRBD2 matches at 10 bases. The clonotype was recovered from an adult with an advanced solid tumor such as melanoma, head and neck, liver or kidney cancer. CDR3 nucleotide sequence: TGTGCCAGCAGCCCGCGGACTAGCGGACGCACAGATACGCAGTATTTT. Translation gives CASSPRTSGRTDTQYF.